This T cell receptor beta chain was found in a study of blood T cell repertoires in COVID-19. In the source study's methods: It was from reference gene primer amplification that nucleated cell counts were estimated. The protocol was immunoSEQ multiplex PCR, while the TCRdb copy is restricted to in-frame clones and leaves out a portion. D and trimming were read from the DNA, whereas the V and J calls and clone size are those reported in that table. The sample carries just under 350,000 clones, 85% to 90% recorded once. A Seattle source enrolled patients during active infection and followed them longitudinally. Trimming removed 7 bases at V and 7 bases at J, with 17 bases between. The germline gives CDR1 MDHEN, CDR2 SYDVKM. This CDR3 region has 14 residues.

The sequence was obtained from a woman in her 70s with COVID-19, enrolled during active disease. Sequencing was performed on peripheral blood. This rearrangement joins TRBV28 to TRBJ1-5; maybe TRBD1 (5 bases). The CDR3, as DNA: TGTGCCAGCATCCCAAGGGGTGAAGGACAGCCCCAGCATTTT. It encodes CASIPRGEGQPQHF.